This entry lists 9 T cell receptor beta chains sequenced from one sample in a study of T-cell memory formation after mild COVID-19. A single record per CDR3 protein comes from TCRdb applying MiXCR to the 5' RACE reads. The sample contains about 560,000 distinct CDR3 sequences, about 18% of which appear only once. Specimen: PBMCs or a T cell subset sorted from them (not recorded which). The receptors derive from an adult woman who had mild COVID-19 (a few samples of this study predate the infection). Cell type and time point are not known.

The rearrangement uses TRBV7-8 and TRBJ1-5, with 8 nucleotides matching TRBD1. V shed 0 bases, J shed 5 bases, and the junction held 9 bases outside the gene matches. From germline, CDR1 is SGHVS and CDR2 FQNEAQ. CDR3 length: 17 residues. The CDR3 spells CASSLAVRGPAHQPQHF. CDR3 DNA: TGTGCCAGCAGCTTAGCGGTCAGGGGGCCAGCTCATCAGCCCCAGCATTTT.

The CDR3 loop is CATSRTLPEQFF. The CDR3 bases are TGTGCCACCAGCAGAACCTTACCTGAGCAGTTCTTC. This rearrangement joins TRBV15 to TRBJ2-1; D is undetermined. This CDR3 spans 12 amino acids. Germline CDR1 LNHNV, CDR2 YYDKDF (reference sequence). Trimming left V 2 bases short and J 9 bases short, with 8 bases between.

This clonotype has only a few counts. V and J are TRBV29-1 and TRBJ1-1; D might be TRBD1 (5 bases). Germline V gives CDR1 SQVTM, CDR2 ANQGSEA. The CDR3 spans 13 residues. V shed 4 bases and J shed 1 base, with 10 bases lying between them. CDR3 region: CSVVGGTNTEAFF. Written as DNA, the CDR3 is TGCAGCGTTGTAGGAGGGACGAACACTGAAGCTTTCTTT.

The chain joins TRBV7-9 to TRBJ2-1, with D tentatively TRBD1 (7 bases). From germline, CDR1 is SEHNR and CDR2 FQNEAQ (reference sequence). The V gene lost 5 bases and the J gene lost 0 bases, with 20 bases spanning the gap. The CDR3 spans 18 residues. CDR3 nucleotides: TGTGCCAGCAGCAAAGGAGGGGGCCCGCTAAGCTCCTACAATGAGCAGTTCTTC. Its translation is CASSKGGGPLSSYNEQFF.

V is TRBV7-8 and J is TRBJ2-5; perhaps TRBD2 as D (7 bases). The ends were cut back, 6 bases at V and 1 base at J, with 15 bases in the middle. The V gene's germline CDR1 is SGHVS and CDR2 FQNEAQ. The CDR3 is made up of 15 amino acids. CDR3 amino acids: CASSLPGGAQETQYF. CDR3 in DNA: TGTGCCAGCAGTCTCCCTGGGGGGGCCCAAGAGACCCAGTACTTC.

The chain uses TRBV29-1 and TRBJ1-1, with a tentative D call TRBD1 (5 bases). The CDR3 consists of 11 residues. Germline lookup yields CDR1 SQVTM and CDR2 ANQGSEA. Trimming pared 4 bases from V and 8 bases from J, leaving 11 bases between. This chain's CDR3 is CSVGGAGEAFF. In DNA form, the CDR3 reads TGCAGCGTTGGAGGGGCAGGGGAAGCTTTCTTT.

The CDR3 nucleotides read TGTGCCAGCAGCTTTTGGATGGGTACGACAGACCTATACAATGAGCAGTTCTTC. Its translation: CASSFWMGTTDLYNEQFF. V gene TRBV7-9 combines with J gene TRBJ2-1, with TRBD1 as a possible D gene (5 bases). This CDR3 region has 18 residues. The germline CDR1 and CDR2 sequences are SEHNR and FQNEAQ (reference sequence). Trimming took off 3 bases at V and 4 bases at J, with 22 bases between the two ends.

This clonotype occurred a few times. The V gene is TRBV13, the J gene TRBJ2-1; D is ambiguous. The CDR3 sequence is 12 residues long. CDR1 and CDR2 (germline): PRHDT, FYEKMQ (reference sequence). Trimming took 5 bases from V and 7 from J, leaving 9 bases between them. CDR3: CASSALGNEQFF. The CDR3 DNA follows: TGTGCCAGCAGCGCATTGGGAAATGAGCAGTTCTTC.

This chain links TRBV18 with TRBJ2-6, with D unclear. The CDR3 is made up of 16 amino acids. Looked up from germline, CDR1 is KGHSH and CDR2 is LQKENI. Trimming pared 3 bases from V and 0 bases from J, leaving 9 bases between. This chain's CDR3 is CASSPVVSSGANVLTF. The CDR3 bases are TGTGCCAGCTCACCGGTGGTTTCCTCTGGGGCCAACGTCCTGACTTTC.